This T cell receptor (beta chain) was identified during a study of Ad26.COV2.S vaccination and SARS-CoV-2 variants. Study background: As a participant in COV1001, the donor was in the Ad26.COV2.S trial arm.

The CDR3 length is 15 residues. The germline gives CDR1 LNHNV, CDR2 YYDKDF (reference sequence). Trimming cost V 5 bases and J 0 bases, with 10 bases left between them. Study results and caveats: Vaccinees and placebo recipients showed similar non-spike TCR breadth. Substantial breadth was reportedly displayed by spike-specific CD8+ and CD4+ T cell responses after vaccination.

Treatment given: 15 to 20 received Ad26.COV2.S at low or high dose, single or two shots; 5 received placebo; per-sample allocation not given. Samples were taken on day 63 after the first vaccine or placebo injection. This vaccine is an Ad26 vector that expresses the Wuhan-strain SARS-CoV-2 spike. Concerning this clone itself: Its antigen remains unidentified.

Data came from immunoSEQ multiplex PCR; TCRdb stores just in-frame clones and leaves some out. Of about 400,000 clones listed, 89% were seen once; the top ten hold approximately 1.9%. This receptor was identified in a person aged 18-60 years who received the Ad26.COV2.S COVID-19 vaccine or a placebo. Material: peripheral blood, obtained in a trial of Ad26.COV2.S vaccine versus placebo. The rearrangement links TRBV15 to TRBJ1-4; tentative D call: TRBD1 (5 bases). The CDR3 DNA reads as TGTGCCACCAGCTGGACAAGAGCAACTAATGAAAAACTGTTTTTT. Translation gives CATSWTRATNEKLFF.